This section outlines one T cell receptor beta chain sequence together with its context. There is no known antigen for this receptor. No qualities accompany the bases; no much larger clone lies one base away. This sample was included in a study of radiotherapy plus CTLA-4 blockade in lung cancer (dated 2018 in TCRdb). Study-level background: Among enrolled patients, around 18% had an objective response and roughly 30% reached disease control. Overall study outcomes, separate from this receptor: After treatment with radiotherapy and ipilimumab, TCR clones that originated in tumors expanded in peripheral blood. The strongest predictors of response, as reported, were early dynamic changes in blood T cell clones along with a rise in serum interferon-beta after radiation.

Libraries were made using the immunoSEQ multiplex PCR assay. Here the immuneACCESS table is served through TCRdb, limited to in-frame sequences with V and J called. Missing clones are a known gap in these copies; in checked studies unresolved V genes cover under half, and the rest lacks a known reason. The sample table shows roughly 98,000 clones, and around 86% are seen once. The ten largest clones represent roughly 3.5% of the sample. In this study, focal radiation therapy paired with CTLA-4 blockade (ipilimumab) was tested in patients who had chemo-refractory metastatic non-small-cell lung cancer. Germline trimming amounts to 2 bases on V and 2 bases on J, with 8 as the count of junction bases outside the gene matches. The CDR3 numbers 17 residues from cysteine through phenylalanine. CDR3 DNA only is kept here, 51 bases in frame from base 1. Looking up the germline V gene yields CDR1 SGHRS and CDR2 YFSETQ.

The TCR comes from a human donor with non-small cell lung cancer who had a partial response to radiotherapy plus ipilimumab. Sample: peripheral blood, taken from a patient treated with radiotherapy plus ipilimumab. The chain was built from TRBV5-1 and TRBJ2-3, with 10 bases in between that match TRBD2. The DNA sequence is TGCGCCAGCAGCTTCGGGATAGCGGGAGGACTCACAGATACGCAGTATTTT. Its product reads: CASSFGIAGGLTDTQYF.